This T cell receptor beta chain was obtained from a study of T cells in Graves' hyperthyroidism and ophthalmopathy. From RNA transcripts, TCR beta CDR3 regions were amplified. TCR CDR3 underwent first-round RT-PCR with the HTBI primer set. TCRdb re-called the multiplex PCR reads with MiXCR, one entry per CDR3 protein. The sample consists of 300,000 to 500,000 distinct CDR3 sequences, over 13% of them appearing once. With duration under 3 months, ophthalmopathy was active: Clinical Activity Score at least 3, NOSPECS at least 4. About 10 ml of fresh peripheral blood supplied the PBMCs. The TCR was taken from a middle-aged man with Graves' ophthalmopathy. Sequenced sample: blood.

The CDR3 spells CAGGLAGGSYEQYF. CDR3 coding DNA: TGTGCCGGGGGACTAGCGGGAGGATCCTACGAGCAGTACTTC. V and J are TRBV7-9 and TRBJ2-7, with TRBD2 matching 15 bases. The CDR3 is 14 amino acids. V gave up 11 bases and J gave up 1 base; unmatched junction bases: 3. From germline, CDR1 is SEHNR and CDR2 FQNEAQ (reference sequence).